Listed below are T cell receptor beta chains from one sample, sequenced in a study of HIV-infected patients and healthy controls. Each CDR3 protein gets one entry after TCRdb re-called the 5' RACE reads with MiXCR. The repertoire has fewer than 11,000 distinct CDR3 sequences, roughly 5.2% of them found once; the top ten carry about 14%. The source was blood, collected before antiretroviral therapy. These receptors all stem from an adult with HIV infection. CDR3s include the opening cysteine and the closing phenylalanine or tryptophan. Each record gives: D gene, J gene, clone size, V gene, CDR3 protein, CDR3 DNA. A D gene is named only where the DNA matches it firmly. Size tells how often a clone was seen (once, few, many) or the class of an expanded clone, and some rows leave it out.

D: .
J: TRBJ2-2
size: many
V: TRBV5-6
CDR3: CASSLGAGELFF
DNA: TGTGCCAGCAGCTTGGGCGCCGGGGAGCTGTTTTTT

D: .
J: TRBJ2-1
size: many
V: TRBV6-1
CDR3: CASSKAWNEQFF
DNA: TGTGCCAGCAGTAAAGCATGGAATGAGCAGTTCTTC

D: .
J: TRBJ2-7
size: many
V: TRBV10-3
CDR3: CAISEGGGEQYF
DNA: TGTGCCATCAGTGAGGGCGGAGGGGAGCAGTACTTC

D: .
J: TRBJ2-7
size: many
V: TRBV20-1
CDR3: CSARVGLEQYF
DNA: TGCAGTGCTAGAGTAGGGCTCGAGCAGTACTTC

D: .
J: TRBJ2-7
size: many
V: TRBV19
CDR3: CASSISTSYEQYF
DNA: TGTGCCAGTAGTATCAGCACCTCCTACGAGCAGTACTTC

D: TRBD1
J: TRBJ1-5
size: .
V: TRBV29-1
CDR3: CSALTGEKGQPHHF
DNA: TGCAGCGCCCTGACAGGGGAAAAGGGTCAGCCCCATCATTTT

D: .
J: TRBJ1-1
size: many
V: TRBV12-3/TRBV12-4
CDR3: CASSITGMNTEAFF
DNA: TGTGCCAGCAGTATCACAGGAATGAACACTGAAGCTTTCTTT

D: .
J: TRBJ1-1
size: once
V: TRBV12-3/TRBV12-4
CDR3: CASRTTSRGEAFF
DNA: TGTGCCAGCAGAACTACCAGCCGGGGAGAAGCTTTCTTT

D: .
J: TRBJ2-1
size: many
V: TRBV6-2/TRBV6-3
CDR3: CASSPAAYSYNEQFF
DNA: TGTGCCAGCAGCCCTGCCGCGTACTCCTACAATGAGCAGTTCTTC

D: .
J: TRBJ2-2
size: many
V: TRBV19
CDR3: CASTSMGRDHPTGELFF
DNA: TGTGCCAGTACCTCTATGGGCCGGGACCATCCAACCGGGGAGCTGTTTTTT